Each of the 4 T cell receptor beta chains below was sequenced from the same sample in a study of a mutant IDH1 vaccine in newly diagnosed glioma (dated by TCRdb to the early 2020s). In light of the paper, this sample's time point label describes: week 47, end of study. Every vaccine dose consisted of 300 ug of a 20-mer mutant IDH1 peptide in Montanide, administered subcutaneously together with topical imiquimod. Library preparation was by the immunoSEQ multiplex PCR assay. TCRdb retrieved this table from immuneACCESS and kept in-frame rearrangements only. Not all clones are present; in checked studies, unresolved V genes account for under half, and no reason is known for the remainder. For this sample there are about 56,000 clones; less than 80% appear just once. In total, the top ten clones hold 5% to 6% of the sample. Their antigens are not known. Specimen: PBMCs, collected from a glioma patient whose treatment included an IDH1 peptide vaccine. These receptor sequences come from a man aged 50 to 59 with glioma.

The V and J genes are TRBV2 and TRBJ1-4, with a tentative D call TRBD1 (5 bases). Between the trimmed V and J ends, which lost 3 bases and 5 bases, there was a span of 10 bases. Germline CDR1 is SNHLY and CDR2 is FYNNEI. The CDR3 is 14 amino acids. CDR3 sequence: CASSDRGWNEKLFF. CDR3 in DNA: TGTGCCAGCAGTGACCGGGGCTGGAATGAAAAACTGTTTTTT.

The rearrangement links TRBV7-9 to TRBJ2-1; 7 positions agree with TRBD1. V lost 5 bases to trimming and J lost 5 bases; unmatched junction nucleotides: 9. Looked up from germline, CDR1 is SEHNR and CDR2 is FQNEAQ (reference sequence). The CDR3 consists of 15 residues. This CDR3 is CASSIRQGRDNEQFF. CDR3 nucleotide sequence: TGTGCCAGCAGCATTAGACAGGGAAGGGACAATGAGCAGTTCTTC.

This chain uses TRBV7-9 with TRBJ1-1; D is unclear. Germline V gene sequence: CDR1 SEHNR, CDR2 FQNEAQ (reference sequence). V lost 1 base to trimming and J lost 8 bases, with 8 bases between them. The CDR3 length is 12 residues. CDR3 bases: TGTGCCAGCAGCTTAGGGACGGGAGAAGCTTTCTTT. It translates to CASSLGTGEAFF.

The chain's CDR3 is CASSLSGMNTEAFF. The CDR3 DNA is TGCGCCAGCAGCTTAAGTGGTATGAACACTGAAGCTTTCTTT. The chain combines TRBV5-1 with TRBJ1-1, with D hard to call. Germline V gene sequence: CDR1 SGHRS, CDR2 YFSETQ. The CDR3 runs to 14 residues. Trimming cost V 2 bases and J 0 bases, with 8 bases left between them.